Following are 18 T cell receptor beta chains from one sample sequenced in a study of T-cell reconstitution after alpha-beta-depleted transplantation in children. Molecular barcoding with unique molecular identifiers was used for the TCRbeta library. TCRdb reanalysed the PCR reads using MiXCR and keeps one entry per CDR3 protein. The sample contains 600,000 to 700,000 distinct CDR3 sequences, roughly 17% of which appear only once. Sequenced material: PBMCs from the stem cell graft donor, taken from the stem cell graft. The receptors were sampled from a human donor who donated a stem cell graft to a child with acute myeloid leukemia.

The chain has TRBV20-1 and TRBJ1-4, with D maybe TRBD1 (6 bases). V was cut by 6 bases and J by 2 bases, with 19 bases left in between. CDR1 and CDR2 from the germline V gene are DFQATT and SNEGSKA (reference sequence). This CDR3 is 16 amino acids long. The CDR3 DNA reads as TGCAGTGCCCTAGAGGGTGTACAGGGCACTAATGAAAAACTGTTTTTT. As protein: CSALEGVQGTNEKLFF.

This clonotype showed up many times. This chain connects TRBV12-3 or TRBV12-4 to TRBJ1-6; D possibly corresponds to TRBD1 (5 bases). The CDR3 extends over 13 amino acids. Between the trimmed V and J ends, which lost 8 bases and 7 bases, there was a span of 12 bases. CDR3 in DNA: TGTGCCAGCCACCGGGACGGGAATTCACCCCTCCACTTT. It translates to CASHRDGNSPLHF.

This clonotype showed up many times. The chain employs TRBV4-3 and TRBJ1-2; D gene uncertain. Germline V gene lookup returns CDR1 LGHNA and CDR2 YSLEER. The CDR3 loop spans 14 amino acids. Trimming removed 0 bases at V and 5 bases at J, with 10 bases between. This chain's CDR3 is CASSQDPGQYGYTF. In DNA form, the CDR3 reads TGCGCCAGCAGCCAAGACCCAGGTCAGTATGGCTACACCTTC.

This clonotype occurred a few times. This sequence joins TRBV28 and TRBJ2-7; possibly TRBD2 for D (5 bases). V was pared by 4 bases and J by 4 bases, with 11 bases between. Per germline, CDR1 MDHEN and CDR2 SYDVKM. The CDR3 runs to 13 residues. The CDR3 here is CASSSAEGYEQYV. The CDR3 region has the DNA TGTGCCAGCAGTTCCGCTGAGGGTTACGAGCAGTACGTC.

The CDR3 sequence is CASSLTGSDQPQHF. CDR3 DNA: TGCGCCAGCAGCTTGACAGGGTCGGATCAGCCCCAGCATTTT. V is TRBV5-1 and J is TRBJ1-5, with D possibly TRBD1 on 6 matching bases. The CDR3 totals 14 residues. Per the germline V gene, CDR1 is SGHRS and CDR2 is YFSETQ. V gave up 1 base and J gave up 5 bases, with 10 bases separating them. Full variable domain (outside the CDR3, taken from reference TRBV5-1 and TRBJ1-5): KAGVTQTPRYLIKTRGQQVTLSCSPISGHRSVSWYQQTPGQGLQFLFEYFSETQRNKGNFPGRFSGRQFSNSRSEMNVSTLELGDSALYLCASSLTGSDQPQHFGDGTRLSIL.

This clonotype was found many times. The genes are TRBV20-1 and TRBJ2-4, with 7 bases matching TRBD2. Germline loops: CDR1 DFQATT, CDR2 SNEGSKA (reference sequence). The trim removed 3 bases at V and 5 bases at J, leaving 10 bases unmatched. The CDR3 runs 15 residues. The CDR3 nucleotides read TGCAGTGCTAGTTATGGACTAGACGGCGAAAACATTCAGTACTTC. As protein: CSASYGLDGENIQYF.

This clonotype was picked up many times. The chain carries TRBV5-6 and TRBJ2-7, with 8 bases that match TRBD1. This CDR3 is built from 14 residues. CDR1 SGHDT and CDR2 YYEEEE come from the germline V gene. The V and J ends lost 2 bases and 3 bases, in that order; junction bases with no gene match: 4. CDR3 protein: CASSFWDRIYEQYF. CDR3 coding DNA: TGTGCCAGCAGCTTCTGGGACAGGATCTACGAGCAGTACTTC. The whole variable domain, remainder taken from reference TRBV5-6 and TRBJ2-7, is DAGVTQSPTHLIKTRGQQVTLRCSPKSGHDTVSWYQQALGQGPQFIFQYYEEEERQRGNFPDRFSGHQFPNYSSELNVNALLLGDSALYLCASSFWDRIYEQYFGPGTRLTVT.

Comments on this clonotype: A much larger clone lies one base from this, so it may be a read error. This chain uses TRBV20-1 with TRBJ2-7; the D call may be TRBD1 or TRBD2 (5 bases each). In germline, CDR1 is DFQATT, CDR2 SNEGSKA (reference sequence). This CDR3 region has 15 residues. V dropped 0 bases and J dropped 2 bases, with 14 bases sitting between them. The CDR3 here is CSAREINRGPYEQYF. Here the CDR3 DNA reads TGCAGTGCTAGAGAGATAAACCGGGGCCCCTACGAGCAGTACTTC.

The CDR3 DNA sequence: TGTGCTAGTGGTTTGGCTGACTACAGGGATCGGCACCAGCCCCAGCATTTT. Translation: CASGLADYRDRHQPQHF. J is TRBJ1-5 and V is TRBV12-5; tentative D call: TRBD1 (6 bases). Trimming stripped 1 base from V and 7 bases from J, with 20 bases between. This CDR3 spans 17 amino acids. From germline, CDR1 is LGHNT and CDR2 FRNRAP.

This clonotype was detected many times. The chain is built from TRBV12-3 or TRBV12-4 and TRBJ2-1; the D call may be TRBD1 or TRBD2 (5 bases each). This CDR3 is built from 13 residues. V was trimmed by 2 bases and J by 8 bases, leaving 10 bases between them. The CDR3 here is CASSLYMGDEQFF. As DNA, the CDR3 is TGTGCCAGCAGTTTATATATGGGGGATGAGCAGTTCTTC.

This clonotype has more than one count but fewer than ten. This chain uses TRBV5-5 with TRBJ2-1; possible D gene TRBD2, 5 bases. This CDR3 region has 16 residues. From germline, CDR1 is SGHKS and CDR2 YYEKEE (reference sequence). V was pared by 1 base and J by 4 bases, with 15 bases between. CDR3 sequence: CASSLWGERDYNEQFF. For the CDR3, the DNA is TGTGCCAGCAGCTTGTGGGGAGAGAGAGATTACAATGAGCAGTTCTTC.

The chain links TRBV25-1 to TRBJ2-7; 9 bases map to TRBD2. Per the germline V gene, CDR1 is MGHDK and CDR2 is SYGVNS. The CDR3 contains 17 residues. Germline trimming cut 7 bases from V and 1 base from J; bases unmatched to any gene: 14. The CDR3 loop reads CASNPGTSWRGSYEQYV. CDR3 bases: TGTGCCAGCAATCCCGGGACTAGCTGGCGTGGATCCTACGAGCAGTACGTC.

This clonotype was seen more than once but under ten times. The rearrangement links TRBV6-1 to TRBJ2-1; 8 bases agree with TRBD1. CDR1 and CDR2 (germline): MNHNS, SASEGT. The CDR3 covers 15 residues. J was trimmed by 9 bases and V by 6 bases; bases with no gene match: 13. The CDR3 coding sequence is TGTGCCAGCAGCCGGTTGGACAGGGTATCGGGTGAGCAGTTCTTC. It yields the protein CASSRLDRVSGEQFF.

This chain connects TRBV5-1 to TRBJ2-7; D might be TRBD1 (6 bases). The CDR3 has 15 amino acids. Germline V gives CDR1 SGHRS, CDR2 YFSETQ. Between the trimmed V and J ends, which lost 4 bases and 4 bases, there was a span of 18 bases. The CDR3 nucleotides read TGCGCCAGCAGCCCAACGGGGCAGACAGGTTACGAGCAGTACTTC. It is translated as CASSPTGQTGYEQYF. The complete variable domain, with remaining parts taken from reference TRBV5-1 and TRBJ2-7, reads KAGVTQTPRYLIKTRGQQVTLSCSPISGHRSVSWYQQTPGQGLQFLFEYFSETQRNKGNFPGRFSGRQFSNSRSEMNVSTLELGDSALYLCASSPTGQTGYEQYFGPGTRLTVT.

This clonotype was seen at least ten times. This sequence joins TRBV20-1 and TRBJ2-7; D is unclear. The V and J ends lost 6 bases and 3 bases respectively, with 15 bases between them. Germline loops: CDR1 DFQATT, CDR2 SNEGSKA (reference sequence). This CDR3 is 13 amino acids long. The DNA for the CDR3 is TGCAGTGCAGGGAAGTTACAGCTCTACGAGCAGTACTTC. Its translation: CSAGKLQLYEQYF.

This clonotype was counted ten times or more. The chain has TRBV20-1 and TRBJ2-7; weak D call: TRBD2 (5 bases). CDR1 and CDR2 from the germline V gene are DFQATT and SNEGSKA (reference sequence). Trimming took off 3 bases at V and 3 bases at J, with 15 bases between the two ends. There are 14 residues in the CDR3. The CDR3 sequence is CSARGSESGYEQYV. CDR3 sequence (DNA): TGCAGTGCTAGGGGGAGTGAGAGTGGCTACGAGCAGTACGTC.

CDR3 protein: CSARRPGLAGSLRYNEQFF. CDR3 DNA: TGCAGTGCTAGGCGTCCGGGACTAGCGGGGTCCCTCCGATACAATGAGCAGTTCTTC. The gene calls are TRBV20-1 and TRBJ2-1; 13 positions match TRBD2. The CDR3 runs 19 residues. Germline loops: CDR1 DFQATT, CDR2 SNEGSKA (reference sequence). V shed 3 bases, J shed 4 bases, and the junction held 15 bases outside the gene matches.

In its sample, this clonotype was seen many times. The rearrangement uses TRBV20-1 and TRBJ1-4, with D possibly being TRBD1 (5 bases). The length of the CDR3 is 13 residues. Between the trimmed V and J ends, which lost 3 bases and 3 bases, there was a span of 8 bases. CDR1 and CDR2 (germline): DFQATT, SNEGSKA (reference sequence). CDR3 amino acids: CSASREANEKLFF. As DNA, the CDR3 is TGCAGTGCTAGCAGGGAGGCTAATGAAAAACTGTTTTTT.